The subject of this entry is one T cell receptor beta chain. The CDR3 covers 14 residues. CDR1 LNHDA and CDR2 SQIVND come from the germline V gene (reference sequence). The ends were cut back, 9 bases at V and 7 bases at J, with 18 bases in the middle. This sample was taken from a study of T cell responses to AZD1222 COVID-19 vaccine. Data came from immunoSEQ multiplex PCR; TCRdb stores just in-frame clones and leaves some out. The data contain about 69,000 clones, 75% to 85% of them singletons. The chain is built from TRBV19 and TRBJ1-4; no reliable D call. The sample was peripheral blood, taken 28 days after the second AZD1222 dose. The origin of this receptor is an adult who received the AZD1222 COVID-19 vaccine. As DNA, the CDR3 is TGTGCCAGCGGGCCGTACGGAGGAGGTGAAAAACTGTTTTTT. Translation gives CASGPYGGGEKLFF.